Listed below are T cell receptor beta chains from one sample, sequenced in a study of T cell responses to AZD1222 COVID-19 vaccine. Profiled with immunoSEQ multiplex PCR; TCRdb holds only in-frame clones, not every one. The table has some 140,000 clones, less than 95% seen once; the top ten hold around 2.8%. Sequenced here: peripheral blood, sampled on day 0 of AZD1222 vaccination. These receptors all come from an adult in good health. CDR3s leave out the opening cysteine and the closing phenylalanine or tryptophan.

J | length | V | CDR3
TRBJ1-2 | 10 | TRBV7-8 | ASSLGTYGYT
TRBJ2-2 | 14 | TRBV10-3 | AISPVVATSVGELF
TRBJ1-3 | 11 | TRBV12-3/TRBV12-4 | ASSLNAGVSIY
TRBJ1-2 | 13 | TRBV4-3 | ASSQEGVGDYGYT
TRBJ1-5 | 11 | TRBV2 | ASRGDTHQPQH
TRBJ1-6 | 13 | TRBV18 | ASSPGQGINSPLH
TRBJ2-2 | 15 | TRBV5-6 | ASSPPPGPWGTGELF
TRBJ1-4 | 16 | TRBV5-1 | ASSLGPGGFRYSEKLF
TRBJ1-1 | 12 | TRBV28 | ASSLTPERAEAF
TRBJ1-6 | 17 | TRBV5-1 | ASSLAKVIELRVNSPLH
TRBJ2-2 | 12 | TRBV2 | ASRGRGNTGELF
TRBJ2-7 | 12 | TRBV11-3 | ASSLPTRMAEQY
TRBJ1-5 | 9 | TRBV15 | ATSRGWSQH
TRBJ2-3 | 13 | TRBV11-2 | ASSFSGFPTDTQY
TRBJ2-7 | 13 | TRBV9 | ASSVAEGTVYEQY
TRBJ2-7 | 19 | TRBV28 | ASTTRDGDRSQVRYSYEQY
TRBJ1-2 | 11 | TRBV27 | ATAPGQAHGYT
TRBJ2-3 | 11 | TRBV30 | ATVPAGVDTQY
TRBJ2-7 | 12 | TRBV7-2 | ASSHYLQSYEQY
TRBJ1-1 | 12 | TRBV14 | ASNPLGGNTEAF
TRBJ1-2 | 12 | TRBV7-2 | ASSSSWGLDGYT
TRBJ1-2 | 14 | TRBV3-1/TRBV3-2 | ASSQGSGGISYGYT
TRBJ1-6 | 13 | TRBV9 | ASSVKGAENSPLH
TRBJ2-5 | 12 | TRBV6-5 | ATLELAVQETQY
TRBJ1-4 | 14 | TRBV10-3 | ATANGGRATNEKLF
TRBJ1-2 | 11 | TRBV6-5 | ASSTIGSDGYT
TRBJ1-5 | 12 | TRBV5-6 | ASSFRGFNQPQH
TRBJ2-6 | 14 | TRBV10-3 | AISEREGSGANVLT
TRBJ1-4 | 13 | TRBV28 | ASSAPSGVYEKLF
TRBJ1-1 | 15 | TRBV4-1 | ASSPVDSYISNTEAF
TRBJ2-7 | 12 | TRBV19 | ASSIGTGESEQY